This T cell receptor (beta chain) was recovered during a study of Ad26.COV2.S vaccination and SARS-CoV-2 variants (dated by TCRdb to about 2021). Concerning the study at large: Vaccine-arm donors were drawn from COV1001, a multicentre, randomized, double-blind, placebo-controlled phase I-IIa trial of Ad26.COV2.S in healthy adults. Dosing of Ad26.COV2.S was intramuscular, at either 5x10^10 or 1x10^11 viral particles, delivered as one shot or as two shots spaced 56 days apart. The specificity and breadth of SARS-CoV-2-reactive T cell receptors after Ad26.COV2.S vaccination were assessed by TCRbeta repertoire sequencing. Investigators did not know the trial group allocation while performing experiments and assessing outcomes. A total of some 30 samples were included in the TCR-sequenced set, comprising around 19 Ad26.COV2.S vaccine recipients, 5 placebo recipients and 8 SARS-CoV-2 convalescent individuals. Participants in the trial were split at random into five groups of five each, receiving low-dose or high-dose Ad26.COV2.S once or twice, or else placebo on both occasions.

The immunoSEQ Assay was the method used to sequence TCRbeta CDR3 regions. After extraction, genomic DNA underwent amplification by bias-controlled multiplex PCR, followed by high-throughput sequencing. From the authors' description of their analysis: To quantify the absolute abundance of every unique TCRbeta CDR3 region, sequences were collapsed and filtered. T cell fraction was estimated by normalization of TCRbeta template counts to usable DNA, with usable DNA being measured through amplification of reference genes present in all nucleated cells. Repertoire TCRs were annotated as SARS-CoV-2-specific when V gene, CDR3 amino acid sequence and J gene were exactly matched to a known reactive TCR set. The reference SARS-CoV-2 TCR set came from MIRA and was filtered for enrichment in COVID-19-positive ImmuneCODE repertoires, removing public or cross-reactive TCRs. Based on the MIRA antigens, annotated TCRs were further analysed at the level of specific ORF or position within ORF. Depth was the summed frequency of annotated unique rearrangements, while breadth was defined as annotated unique rearrangements over total unique productive rearrangements. Two-sided Wilcoxon rank-sum tests were used to compare TCR breadth between groups. Entries here come from immuneACCESS through TCRdb and include only in-frame sequences with V and J called. Some clones fail to appear in such tables; in the studies checked, an unresolved V gene covers under half of the shortfall, and the cause of the remainder is unknown. V and J calls and clone size come straight from that table; D and trimming were deduced from the DNA. This sample lists about 280,000 clones; approximately 89% were detected once. The top ten hold 3% to 4% of the sample.

The full study reports these points: After vaccination, spike-specific CD8+ and CD4+ T cell responses were reported to show substantial breadth. Vaccine and placebo recipients had similar non-spike TCR breadth, a finding consistent with the vaccine containing only spike. The authors noted that total T cell responses may have been underestimated by the TCR breadth and depth analyses. Comparing responses between vaccine doses or regimens was not something the study was powered to do. Higher spike-specific TCR breadth was observed in Ad26.COV2.S recipients than in placebo recipients (P = 0.0014).

There are 14 amino acids in the CDR3, from cysteine to phenylalanine inclusive. This entry keeps only the CDR3 DNA: 42 bases, framed from base 1. Looking up the germline V gene (reference sequence) yields CDR1 GTSNPN and CDR2 SVGIG. The junction shows trimming of 5 bases on V and 3 bases on J, plus 17 bases between the germline ends. Taken with the paper, the label for treatment or condition translates to: roughly 18 received Ad26.COV2.S at low or high dose, single or two shots; roughly five received placebo; per-sample allocation not given. For vaccine and placebo recipients, the sequenced repertoires came from samples collected on day 63 after the first injection. In Cohort 1b, 20 to 25 adults aged 18-55 years were enrolled at a single site in Boston, USA, between 29 July and 7 August 2020. As a vaccine, Ad26.COV2.S was a replication-incompetent adenovirus type 26 vector that expressed a prefusion-stabilized SARS-CoV-2 spike protein derived from the original Wuhan strain.

A word on this clone: This clone's antigen is unknown. The record has no base qualities; no much larger clone is one base away.

The clonotype was recovered from a person aged 18-60 years who received the Ad26.COV2.S COVID-19 vaccine or a placebo. The sequence links TRBV30 to TRBJ2-7; the D gene remains uncertain. Source: peripheral blood, taken in a trial of Ad26.COV2.S vaccine versus placebo. The CDR3 region reads CAWVESGNFYEQYF. Here is the DNA: TGTGCCTGGGTCGAGTCCGGAAATTTCTACGAGCAGTACTTC.